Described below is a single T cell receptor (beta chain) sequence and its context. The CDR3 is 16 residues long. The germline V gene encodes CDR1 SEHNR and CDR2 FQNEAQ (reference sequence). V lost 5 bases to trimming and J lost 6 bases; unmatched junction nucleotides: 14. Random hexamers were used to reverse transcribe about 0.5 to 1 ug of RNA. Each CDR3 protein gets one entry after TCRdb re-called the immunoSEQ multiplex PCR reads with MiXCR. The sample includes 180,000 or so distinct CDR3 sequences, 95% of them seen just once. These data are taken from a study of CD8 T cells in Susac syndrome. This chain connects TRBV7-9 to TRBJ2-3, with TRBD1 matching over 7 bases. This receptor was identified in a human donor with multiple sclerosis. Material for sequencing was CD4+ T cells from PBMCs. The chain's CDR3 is CASSPLRQGMADTQYF. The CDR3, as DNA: TGTGCCAGCAGCCCCCTCAGACAGGGCATGGCGGATACGCAGTATTTT.